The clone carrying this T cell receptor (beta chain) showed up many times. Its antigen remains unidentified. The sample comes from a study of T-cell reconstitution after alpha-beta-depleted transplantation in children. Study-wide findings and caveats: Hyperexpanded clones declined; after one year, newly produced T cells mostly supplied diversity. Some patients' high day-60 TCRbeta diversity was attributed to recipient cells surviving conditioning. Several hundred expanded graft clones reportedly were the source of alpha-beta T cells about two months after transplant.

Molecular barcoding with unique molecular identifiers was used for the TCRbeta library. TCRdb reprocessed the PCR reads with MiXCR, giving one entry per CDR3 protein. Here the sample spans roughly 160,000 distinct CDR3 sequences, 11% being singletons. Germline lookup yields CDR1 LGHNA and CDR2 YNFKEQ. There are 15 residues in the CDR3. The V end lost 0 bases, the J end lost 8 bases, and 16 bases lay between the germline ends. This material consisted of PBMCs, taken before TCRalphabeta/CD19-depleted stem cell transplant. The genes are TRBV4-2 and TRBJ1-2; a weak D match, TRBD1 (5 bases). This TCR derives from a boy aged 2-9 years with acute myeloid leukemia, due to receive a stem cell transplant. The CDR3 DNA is TGTGCCAGCAGCCAAGAGGGAGGGGACCTGAGGGGCTACACCTTC. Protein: CASSQEGGDLRGYTF.